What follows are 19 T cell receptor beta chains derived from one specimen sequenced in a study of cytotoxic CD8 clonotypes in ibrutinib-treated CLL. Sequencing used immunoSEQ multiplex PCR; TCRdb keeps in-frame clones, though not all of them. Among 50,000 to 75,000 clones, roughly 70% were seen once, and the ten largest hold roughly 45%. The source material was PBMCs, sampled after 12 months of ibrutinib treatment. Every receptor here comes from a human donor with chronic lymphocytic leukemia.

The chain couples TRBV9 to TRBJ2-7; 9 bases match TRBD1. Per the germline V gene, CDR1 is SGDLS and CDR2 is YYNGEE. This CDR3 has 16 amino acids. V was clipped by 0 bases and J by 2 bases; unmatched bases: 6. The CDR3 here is CASSVAGTGGPYEQYF. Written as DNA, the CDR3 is TGTGCCAGCAGCGTAGCAGGCACAGGGGGCCCCTACGAGCAGTACTTC.

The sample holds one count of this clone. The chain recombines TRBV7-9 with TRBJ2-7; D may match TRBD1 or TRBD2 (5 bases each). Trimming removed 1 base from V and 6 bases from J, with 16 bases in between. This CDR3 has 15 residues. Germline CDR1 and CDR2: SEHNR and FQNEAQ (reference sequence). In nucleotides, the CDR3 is TGTGCCAGCAGCTTAGGGCAGGGAGTAAAGATCGAGCAGTACTTC. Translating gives CASSLGQGVKIEQYF.

CDR3 nucleotide sequence: TGTGCCAGCTCACCACTAAGTCCCCCGAACACCGGGGAGCTGTTTTTT. This gives the protein CASSPLSPPNTGELFF. The chain employs TRBV18 and TRBJ2-2; D unresolved. The ends were cut back, 1 base at V and 0 bases at J, with 9 bases in the middle. The CDR3 totals 16 residues. The germline CDR1 and CDR2 sequences are KGHSH and LQKENI.

The CDR3 region is CASSGTGAEEQYF. CDR3 nucleotide sequence: TGTGCCAGCTCCGGGACAGGGGCGGAGGAGCAGTACTTC. V and J are TRBV18 and TRBJ2-7; 10 bases match TRBD1. Germline CDR1 reads KGHSH; CDR2 reads LQKENI. The CDR3 extends over 13 amino acids. J was trimmed by 7 bases and V by 6 bases; bases with no gene match: 6.

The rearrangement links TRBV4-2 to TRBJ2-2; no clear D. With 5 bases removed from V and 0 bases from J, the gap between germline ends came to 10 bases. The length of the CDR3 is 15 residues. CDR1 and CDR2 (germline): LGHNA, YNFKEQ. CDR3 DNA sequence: TGTGCCAGCAGCTTGCCCTCAGCGAACACCGGGGAGCTGTTTTTT. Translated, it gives CASSLPSANTGELFF.

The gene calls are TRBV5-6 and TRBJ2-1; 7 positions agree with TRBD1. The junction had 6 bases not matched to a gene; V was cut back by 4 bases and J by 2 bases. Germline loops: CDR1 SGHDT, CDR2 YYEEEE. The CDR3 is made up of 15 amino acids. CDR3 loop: CASSQPTGPYNEQFF. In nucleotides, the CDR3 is TGTGCCAGCAGCCAGCCGACAGGGCCCTACAATGAGCAGTTCTTC.

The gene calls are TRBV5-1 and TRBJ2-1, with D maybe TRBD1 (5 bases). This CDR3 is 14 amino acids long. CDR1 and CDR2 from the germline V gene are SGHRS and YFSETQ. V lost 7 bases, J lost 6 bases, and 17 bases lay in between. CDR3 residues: CASLAWGVGNEQFF. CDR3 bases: TGCGCCAGCTTGGCCTGGGGCGTGGGCAATGAGCAGTTCTTC.

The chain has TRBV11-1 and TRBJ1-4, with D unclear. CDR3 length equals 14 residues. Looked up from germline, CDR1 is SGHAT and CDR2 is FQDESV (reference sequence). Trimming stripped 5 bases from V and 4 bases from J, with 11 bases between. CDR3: CASSKNIDNEKLFF. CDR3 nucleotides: TGTGCCAGCAGCAAGAACATAGATAATGAAAAACTGTTTTTT.

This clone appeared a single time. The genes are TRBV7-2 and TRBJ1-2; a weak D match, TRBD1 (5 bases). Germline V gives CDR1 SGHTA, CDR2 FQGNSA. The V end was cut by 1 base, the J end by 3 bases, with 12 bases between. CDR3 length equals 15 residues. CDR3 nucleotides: TGTGCCAGCAGCTTAGTTGGCGACAGCTACTATGGCTACACCTTC. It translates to CASSLVGDSYYGYTF.

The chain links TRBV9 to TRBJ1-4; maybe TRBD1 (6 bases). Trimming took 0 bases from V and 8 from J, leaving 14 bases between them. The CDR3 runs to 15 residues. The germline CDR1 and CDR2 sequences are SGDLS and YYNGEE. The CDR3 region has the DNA TGTGCCAGCAGCGTAGTTGGTCAGACAGGAGAAAAACTGTTTTTT. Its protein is CASSVVGQTGEKLFF.

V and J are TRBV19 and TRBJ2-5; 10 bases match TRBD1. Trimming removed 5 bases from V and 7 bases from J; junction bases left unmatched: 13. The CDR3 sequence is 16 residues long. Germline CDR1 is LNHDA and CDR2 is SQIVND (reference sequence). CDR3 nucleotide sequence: TGTGCCAGTAGTGACTCCGGGACAGGGGTCAGAGTGACCCAGTACTTC. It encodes CASSDSGTGVRVTQYF.

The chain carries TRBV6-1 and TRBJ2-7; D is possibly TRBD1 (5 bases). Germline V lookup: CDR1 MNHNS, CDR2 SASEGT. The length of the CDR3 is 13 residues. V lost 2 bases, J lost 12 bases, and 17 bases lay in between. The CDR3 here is CASSELDSLERYF. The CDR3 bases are TGTGCCAGCAGTGAACTCGACAGCCTAGAACGGTACTTC.

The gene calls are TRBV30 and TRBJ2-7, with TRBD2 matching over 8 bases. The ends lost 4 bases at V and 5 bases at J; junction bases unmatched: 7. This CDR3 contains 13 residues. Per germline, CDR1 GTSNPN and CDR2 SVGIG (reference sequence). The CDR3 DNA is TGTGCCTGGATACGGGGGGGTGGGCACGAGCAGTACTTC. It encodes CAWIRGGGHEQYF.

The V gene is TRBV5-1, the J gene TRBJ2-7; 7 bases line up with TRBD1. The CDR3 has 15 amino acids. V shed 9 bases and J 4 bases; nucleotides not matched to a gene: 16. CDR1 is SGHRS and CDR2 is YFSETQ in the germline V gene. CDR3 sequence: CATQPTGTERYEQYF. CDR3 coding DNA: TGCGCCACACAACCTACCGGGACAGAGCGTTACGAGCAGTACTTC.

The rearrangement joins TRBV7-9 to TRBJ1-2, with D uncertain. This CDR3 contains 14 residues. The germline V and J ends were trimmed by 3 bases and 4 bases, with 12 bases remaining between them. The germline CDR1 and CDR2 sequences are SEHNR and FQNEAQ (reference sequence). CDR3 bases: TGTGCCAGCAGCTTTGGCAGCAGCCCCTATGGCTACACCTTC. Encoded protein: CASSFGSSPYGYTF.

CDR3: CASSLMRMGGVGTGELFF. In nucleotides, the CDR3 is TGCGCCAGCAGCTTGATGCGTATGGGGGGAGTTGGTACCGGGGAGCTGTTTTTT. This rearrangement joins TRBV5-1 to TRBJ2-2; D may be TRBD2 (6 bases). The CDR3 runs 18 residues. Germline values: CDR1 SGHRS, CDR2 YFSETQ. Between the trimmed V and J ends, which lost 1 base and 5 bases, there was a span of 21 bases. The full variable domain, with the rest looked up from reference TRBV5-1 and TRBJ2-2, is KAGVTQTPRYLIKTRGQQVTLSCSPISGHRSVSWYQQTPGQGLQFLFEYFSETQRNKGNFPGRFSGRQFSNSRSEMNVSTLELGDSALYLCASSLMRMGGVGTGELFFGEGSRLTVL.

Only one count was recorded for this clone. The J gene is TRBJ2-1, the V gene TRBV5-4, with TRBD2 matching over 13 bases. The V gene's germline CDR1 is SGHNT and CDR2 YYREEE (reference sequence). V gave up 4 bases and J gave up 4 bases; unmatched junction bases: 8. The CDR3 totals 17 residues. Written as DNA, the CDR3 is TGTGCCAGCAGCGGCGGACTAGCGGGAGTGGGGTACAATGAGCAGTTCTTC. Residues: CASSGGLAGVGYNEQFF.

CDR3 loop: CASSYSLGGEQYF. CDR3 DNA: TGTGCCAGCAGTTACTCTTTGGGGGGCGAGCAGTACTTC. The genes are TRBV6-5 and TRBJ2-7, with D tentatively TRBD2 (6 bases). The CDR3 length is 13 residues. The germline CDR1 and CDR2 sequences are MNHEY and SVGAGI. The V end lost 0 bases, the J end lost 6 bases, and 9 bases lay between the germline ends.

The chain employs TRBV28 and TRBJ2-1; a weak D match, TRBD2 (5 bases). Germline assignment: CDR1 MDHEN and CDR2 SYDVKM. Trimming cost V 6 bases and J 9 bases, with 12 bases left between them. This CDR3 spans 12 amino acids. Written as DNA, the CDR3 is TGTGCCAGCAGCTTGGGCCGGGGTGAGCAGTTCTTC. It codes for CASSLGRGEQFF.